These 20 T cell receptor beta chains originate from one sample sequenced in a study of early T cells in non-severe SARS-CoV-2 infection. From the 5' RACE reads, TCRdb called clonotypes with MiXCR, one entry per CDR3 protein. The data contain tens of thousands of distinct CDR3 sequences, under 9.5% of them singletons. The sample comprised whole blood. The receptors stem from an adult who was a healthcare worker with PCR-confirmed SARS-CoV-2 infection or an uninfected control (not recorded which).

This clonotype has just one count. This chain links TRBV7-8 with TRBJ2-3; D might be TRBD1 or TRBD2, each matching 5 bases. CDR3 length equals 13 residues. CDR1 and CDR2 (germline): SGHVS, FQNEAQ. The germline V and J ends were trimmed by 3 bases and 6 bases, with 10 bases remaining between them. DNA of the CDR3: TGTGCCAGCAGCTTCCGGGACGGGGATACGCAGTATTTT. Translated, it gives CASSFRDGDTQYF.

This clonotype occurred a few times. The rearrangement uses TRBV29-1 and TRBJ2-3; tentatively, D is TRBD2 (6 bases). CDR1 and CDR2 (germline): SQVTM, ANQGSEA. V lost 6 bases to trimming and J lost 1 base, with 11 bases between them. The CDR3 has 13 amino acids. In DNA, the CDR3 is TGCAGCGTGCGGAGGGAGGGCACAGATACGCAGTATTTT. This translates into CSVRREGTDTQYF.

The rearrangement joins TRBV9 to TRBJ2-1, with 7 positions matching TRBD1. Germline loops: CDR1 SGDLS, CDR2 YYNGEE. The CDR3 has 15 residues. With 1 base clipped from V and 5 bases from J, the junction kept 6 bases outside the gene matches. CDR3 in amino acids: CASSVKGAGHNEQFF. CDR3 bases: TGTGCCAGCAGCGTAAAGGGGGCTGGACACAATGAGCAGTTCTTC. Full variable domain (outside the CDR3, taken from reference TRBV9 and TRBJ2-1): DSGVTQTPKHLITATGQRVTLRCSPRSGDLSVYWYQQSLDQGLQFLIQYYNGEERAKGNILERFSAQQFPDLHSELNLSSLELGDSALYFCASSVKGAGHNEQFFGPGTRLTVL.

This clonotype was seen repeatedly, ten times or more. The J gene is TRBJ2-1, the V gene TRBV5-1, with D perhaps matching TRBD1 (6 bases). V dropped 6 bases and J dropped 1 base, with 11 bases sitting between them. Germline V lookup: CDR1 SGHRS, CDR2 YFSETQ. This CDR3 region has 14 residues. CDR3 coding DNA: TGCGCCAGCAAAACAGGGACATCCTACAATGAGCAGTTCTTC. Translated: CASKTGTSYNEQFF.

This clonotype appeared many times. This chain links TRBV2 with TRBJ1-1; D not resolved. Germline assignment: CDR1 SNHLY and CDR2 FYNNEI. Trimming pared 6 bases from V and 3 bases from J, leaving 11 bases between. The CDR3 is 13 amino acids. The CDR3 DNA is TGTGCCAGCAGAGTAGAAGTTCACACTGAAGCTTTCTTT. This gives the protein CASRVEVHTEAFF.

This clonotype was picked up many times. This chain joins TRBV5-1 and TRBJ2-7, with 11 bases identical to TRBD2. The CDR3 loop spans 14 amino acids. The V gene's germline CDR1 is SGHRS and CDR2 YFSETQ. The junction had 1 base not matched to a gene; V was cut back by 1 base and J by 4 bases. The CDR3 DNA sequence: TGCGCCAGCAGCTTGACTAGCGGGAGTTACGAGCAGTACTTC. It codes for CASSLTSGSYEQYF.

This clonotype was picked up a small number of times. The CDR3 DNA reads TGCGCCAGCAGCTTGGATGCAGTGAACACTGAAGCTTTCTTT. Encoded protein: CASSLDAVNTEAFF. This chain connects TRBV5-1 to TRBJ1-1, with D uncertain. Germline-derived CDR1 and CDR2 are SGHRS and YFSETQ. With 0 bases removed from V and 0 bases from J, the gap between germline ends came to 6 bases. The CDR3 runs to 14 residues.

J is TRBJ2-7 and V is TRBV29-1; D unresolved. Germline CDR1 is SQVTM and CDR2 is ANQGSEA. The germline V and J ends were trimmed by 7 bases and 0 bases, with 13 bases remaining between them. The CDR3 length is 13 residues. DNA for the CDR3: TGCAGCGCCGAGACTTCTAACTCCTACGAGCAGTACTTC. It translates to CSAETSNSYEQYF.

This clonotype was detected many times. The chain uses TRBV6-1 and TRBJ1-5, with TRBD1 as a possible D gene (5 bases). Trimming cost V 4 bases and J 3 bases, with 10 bases left between them. CDR3 length equals 14 residues. The germline V gene has CDR1 MNHNS and CDR2 SASEGT. The CDR3 bases are TGTGCCAGCAGTGCCAACAGGTACAATCAGCCCCAGCATTTT. Its translation is CASSANRYNQPQHF.

This clonotype was recorded a few times. The chain couples TRBV5-1 to TRBJ1-1, with TRBD1 matching over 8 bases. The V gene's germline CDR1 is SGHRS and CDR2 YFSETQ. The CDR3 extends over 15 amino acids. Losses at the gene ends were 1 base for V and 5 bases for J; bases not matched to a gene: 7. CDR3 region: CASSLTITGGTEAFF. The CDR3 nucleotides read TGCGCCAGCAGCTTGACCATTACAGGGGGGACTGAAGCTTTCTTT.

The gene calls are TRBV20-1 and TRBJ2-7, with no clear D. Looked up from germline, CDR1 is DFQATT and CDR2 is SNEGSKA (reference sequence). The CDR3 contains 13 residues. Trimming took 3 bases from V and 2 from J, leaving 11 bases between them. As DNA, the CDR3 is TGCAGTGCTAGGGGCCTTCTAACCTACGAGCAGTACTTC. Its translation: CSARGLLTYEQYF.

This clonotype was counted many times. The chain has TRBV6-5 and TRBJ1-5, with D hard to call. CDR1 and CDR2 from the germline V gene are MNHEY and SVGAGI. The V end was cut by 4 bases, the J end by 0 bases, with 10 bases between. The CDR3 contains 15 residues. The CDR3 spells CASSSDGDSNQPQHF. The CDR3, as DNA: TGTGCCAGCAGTTCAGACGGTGATAGCAATCAGCCCCAGCATTTT.

In this sample, this clonotype turned up many times. The chain combines TRBV6-2 or TRBV6-3 with TRBJ2-3; 12 bases line up with TRBD2. This CDR3 is built from 15 residues. After removal of 5 bases from V and 4 bases from J, the junction contained 4 bases not matched to a gene. From germline, CDR1 is MNHEY and CDR2 SVGEGT. The CDR3 region is CASSPSGRAADTQYF. DNA for the CDR3: TGTGCCAGCAGTCCTAGCGGGAGGGCCGCAGATACGCAGTATTTT.

The V and J genes are TRBV27 and TRBJ2-2, with TRBD1 identical over 7 bases. CDR1 and CDR2 (germline): MNHEY, SMNVEV (reference sequence). J gave up 6 bases and V 3 bases, and 10 bases lay outside the gene matches. This CDR3 contains 16 residues. The CDR3 DNA reads TGTGCCAGCAGTTTGACAGGGTCGCCCTTACCCGGGGAGCTGTTTTTT. Translating gives CASSLTGSPLPGELFF.

This clonotype was counted at least ten times. The chain employs TRBV29-1 and TRBJ2-3, with unresolved D. Trimming stripped 2 bases from V and 2 bases from J, with 8 bases between. The V gene's germline CDR1 is SQVTM and CDR2 ANQGSEA. The CDR3 length is 13 residues. This CDR3 reads CSVEPTFTDTQYF. The DNA of the CDR3 is TGCAGCGTTGAACCGACCTTCACAGATACGCAGTATTTT.

This clonotype was seen ten or more times. V usage is TRBV5-6 and J usage is TRBJ1-2; D ambiguous. Germline V CDR1 and CDR2: SGHDT, YYEEEE. There are 13 residues in the CDR3. V was clipped by 4 bases and J by 4 bases, with 11 bases between them. The DNA for the CDR3 is TGTGCCAGCAGCCCAGGCTTCAGCTATGGCTACACCTTC. Its protein is CASSPGFSYGYTF.

This clonotype has just a few counts. The rearrangement uses TRBV24-1 and TRBJ2-3; 11 nucleotides align to TRBD2. The CDR3 runs to 15 residues. Trimming took 9 bases from V and 1 from J; bases not matched to a gene: 5. Per germline, CDR1 KGHDR and CDR2 SFDVKD. The DNA of the CDR3 is TGTGCCACCTCAATGACTAGCGGGGGCACAGATACGCAGTATTTT. Its translation is CATSMTSGGTDTQYF.

In this sample, this clonotype turned up many times. This chain joins TRBV3-1 and TRBJ1-2; a possible D gene is TRBD1 (5 bases). Trimming shortened V by 4 bases and J by 7 bases, and 22 bases separated the two germline ends. The length of the CDR3 is 16 residues. Germline lookup yields CDR1 LGHDT and CDR2 YNNKEL (reference sequence). The CDR3 loop is CASSPRASTGRAGYTF. The CDR3 DNA sequence: TGTGCCAGCAGCCCCAGGGCCTCAACAGGTCGGGCTGGCTACACCTTC.

The genes are TRBV28 and TRBJ2-5; D may be TRBD1 (5 bases). CDR1 is MDHEN and CDR2 is SYDVKM in the germline V gene. Between the trimmed V and J ends, which lost 8 bases and 6 bases, there was a span of 10 bases. The CDR3 extends over 11 amino acids. The CDR3, as DNA: TGTGCCAGCTCAGGGTTAAAGACCCAGTACTTC. This gives the protein CASSGLKTQYF.

This clonotype was counted ten times or more. The chain combines TRBV18 with TRBJ1-2; 8 bases align to TRBD1. The CDR3 contains 14 residues. V trimming: 3 bases; J trimming: 3 bases; junction bases outside the gene matches: 3. Germline assignment: CDR1 KGHSH and CDR2 LQKENI. The CDR3 region has the DNA TGTGCCAGCTCACCTCAACAGGGGGACTATGGCTACACCTTC. This translates into CASSPQQGDYGYTF.